The rows below give T cell receptor beta chains drawn from one sample of a study of T-cell memory formation after mild COVID-19. TCRdb reprocessed the 5' RACE reads via MiXCR and lists one record per CDR3 protein. The top ten hold 2% to 2.5% of the sample, which has 100,000 to 150,000 distinct CDR3 sequences, approximately 5.9% seen once. The specimen sequenced was PBMCs or a T cell subset sorted from them (not recorded which). Source of these receptors: an adult woman who had mild COVID-19 (a few samples of this study predate the infection). Cell type and time point are not known. CDR3s include the opening cysteine and the closing phenylalanine or tryptophan. The order of the fields is clone size, J gene, D gene, V gene, CDR3 protein, CDR3 DNA. A D gene is named only where the DNA matches it firmly. Part of the rows lack a size; the others show once, few, many or a class for expanded clones.

few,TRBJ2-5,TRBD1,TRBV6-5,CASSSSTGKETQYF,TGTGCCAGCAGTTCCTCGACAGGGAAAGAGACCCAGTACTTC
NA,TRBJ2-5,NA,TRBV12-3/TRBV12-4,CASSSFGTFQETQYF,TGTGCCAGCAGTTCTTTTGGGACATTTCAAGAGACCCAGTACTTC
few,TRBJ2-5,TRBD1,TRBV5-1,CASSPGTGGPPETQYF,TGCGCCAGCAGCCCGGGGACAGGGGGACCCCCGGAGACCCAGTACTTC
NA,TRBJ1-1,NA,TRBV12-3/TRBV12-4,CASSPRSGRNTEAFF,TGTGCCAGCAGTCCCAGAAGCGGGAGGAACACTGAAGCTTTCTTT
many,TRBJ2-2,NA,TRBV12-3/TRBV12-4,CASTFGATGELFF,TGTGCCAGCACCTTCGGTGCCACCGGGGAGCTGTTTTTT
few,TRBJ2-4,NA,TRBV2,CASTAKNIQYF,TGTGCCAGCACAGCCAAAAACATTCAGTACTTC
NA,TRBJ2-6,NA,TRBV5-1,CASSYSPSGANVLTF,TGCGCCAGCAGCTACAGCCCTTCTGGGGCCAACGTCCTGACTTTC
many,TRBJ1-1,NA,TRBV7-6,CASSLQRQMNTEAFF,TGTGCCAGCAGCTTACAACGACAGATGAACACTGAAGCTTTCTTT
NA,TRBJ1-5,TRBD1,TRBV20-1,CSAPSGTDHQPQHF,TGCAGTGCTCCGTCCGGGACAGATCATCAGCCCCAGCATTTT
many,TRBJ2-7,NA,TRBV7-9,CASSFGGDYEQYF,TGTGCCAGCAGCTTTGGGGGCGACTACGAGCAGTACTTC
NA,TRBJ2-7,NA,TRBV5-1,CASSLDVGNEQYF,TGCGCCAGCAGCTTGGATGTCGGCAACGAGCAGTACTTC
NA,TRBJ1-3,NA,TRBV6-5,CASSSIRGISGNTIYF,TGTGCCAGCAGCTCAATCCGAGGAATCTCTGGAAACACCATATATTTT
few,TRBJ1-6,TRBD1,TRBV6-5,CASSYVRQGNSPLHF,TGTGCCAGCAGTTACGTGCGACAGGGGAATTCACCCCTCCACTTT
NA,TRBJ1-2,NA,TRBV6-1,CASSGEGVRGYTF,TGTGCCAGCAGTGGTGAAGGGGTTCGCGGCTACACCTTC
many,TRBJ1-2,NA,TRBV9,CASSVGGRGGGYTF,TGTGCCAGCAGCGTAGGGGGCAGGGGAGGTGGCTACACCTTC
NA,TRBJ2-5,TRBD2,TRBV5-1,CASSLGLAGETQYF,TGCGCCAGCAGCCTGGGACTAGCGGGAGAGACCCAGTACTTC
NA,TRBJ1-1,NA,TRBV30,CAWSVSGAAFF,TGTGCCTGGAGTGTAAGTGGGGCAGCTTTCTTT
many,TRBJ2-2,TRBD1,TRBV5-1,CASSTGQGSNTGELFF,TGCGCCAGCAGCACGGGACAGGGGAGCAACACCGGGGAGCTGTTTTTT
NA,TRBJ2-3,TRBD2,TRBV15,CATSRVAGVGTDTQYF,TGTGCCACCAGCAGAGTAGCGGGAGTTGGCACAGATACGCAGTATTTT
NA,TRBJ1-1,NA,TRBV29-1,CSVASNTEAFF,TGCAGCGTGGCTTCGAACACTGAAGCTTTCTTT
NA,TRBJ1-6,NA,TRBV7-2,CASSLDWGLGSPLHF,TGTGCCAGCAGCTTAGATTGGGGATTGGGTTCACCCCTCCACTTT
few,TRBJ2-2,NA,TRBV19,CASTQGQLGNTGELFF,TGTGCCAGTACCCAGGGGCAACTGGGAAACACCGGGGAGCTGTTTTTT
NA,TRBJ1-6,NA,TRBV12-3/TRBV12-4,CASSFRVADSPLHF,TGTGCCAGCAGTTTCAGGGTAGCCGATTCACCCCTCCACTTT
few,TRBJ1-1,NA,TRBV15,CATSTEGGDTEAFF,TGTGCCACCAGCACCGAGGGGGGGGACACTGAAGCTTTCTTT
few,TRBJ1-3,TRBD1,TRBV4-1,CASSQADRGQANTIYF,TGCGCCAGCAGCCAAGCTGACCGCGGACAGGCAAACACCATATATTTT
few,TRBJ2-3,NA,TRBV29-1,CSVKEAAHTQYF,TGCAGCGTTAAAGAGGCCGCCCATACGCAGTATTTT
NA,TRBJ2-1,NA,TRBV24-1,CATSDGFAGEQFF,TGTGCCACCAGTGACGGATTTGCTGGTGAGCAGTTCTTC
few,TRBJ2-7,TRBD2,TRBV24-1,CATSETSGGREQYF,TGTGCCACCAGTGAGACTAGCGGGGGCCGCGAGCAGTACTTC
many,TRBJ2-7,NA,TRBV7-6,CASSLRTSSTYEQYF,TGTGCCAGCAGCTTACGTACTAGCTCAACCTACGAGCAGTACTTC
NA,TRBJ1-1,NA,TRBV5-5,CASSFQAMGEAFF,TGTGCCAGCAGCTTCCAGGCTATGGGCGAAGCTTTCTTT